These 26 T cell receptor beta chains were all obtained from the same sample, sequenced in a study of control samples from healthy donors and cancer patients. Profiling relied on immunoSEQ multiplex PCR, and the TCRdb table lists in-frame clones only, not all of them. The sample lists 100,000 to 120,000 clones; about 83% were seen once. The specimen sequenced was blood. These receptor sequences come from a woman aged 50 to 60 in good health.

J is TRBJ1-2 and V is TRBV4-3; weak D call: TRBD1 (5 bases). This CDR3 has 15 amino acids. In germline, CDR1 is LGHNA, CDR2 YSLEER. The ends were cut back, 2 bases at V and 5 bases at J, with 15 bases in the middle. CDR3 DNA: TGCGCCAGCAGCCAATCTGGCAGGGTGAGGTATGGCTACACCTTC. This translates into CASSQSGRVRYGYTF.

The chain couples TRBV5-8 to TRBJ1-1; D unclear. The ends were cut back, 2 bases at V and 1 base at J, with 21 bases in the middle. The CDR3 contains 18 residues. Germline V gives CDR1 SGHTS, CDR2 YDEGEE. CDR3 DNA: TGTGCCAGCAGCTTTCAATGGGCCATACGAGGTGGGAACACTGAAGCTTTCTTT. It specifies CASSFQWAIRGGNTEAFF.

Only a few counts were recorded for this clone. V and J are TRBV28 and TRBJ2-2, with 8 bases lining up with TRBD1. This CDR3 has 19 amino acids. V trimming: 4 bases; J trimming: 2 bases; junction bases outside the gene matches: 15. CDR1 MDHEN and CDR2 SYDVKM come from the germline V gene. The CDR3 reads CASSSMTGAIDLNTGELFF. DNA of the CDR3: TGTGCCAGCAGTTCTATGACAGGGGCAATCGACCTAAACACCGGGGAGCTGTTTTTT.

The chain combines TRBV6-5 with TRBJ1-6; 10 positions agree with TRBD1. V shed 6 bases, J shed 6 bases, and the junction held 5 bases outside the gene matches. The CDR3 contains 15 residues. Germline V lookup: CDR1 MNHEY, CDR2 SVGAGI. The CDR3 bases are TGTGCCAGCAGCCTTAGGACAGGGGGTAATTCACCCCTCCACTTT. Translating it yields CASSLRTGGNSPLHF.

The chain couples TRBV3-1 (or the pseudogene TRBV3-2) to TRBJ2-7; 11 nucleotides line up with TRBD2. The V and J ends lost 4 bases and 4 bases, in that order; junction bases with no gene match: 6. The CDR3 is 15 amino acids. The V gene's germline CDR1 is LGHDT and CDR2 YNNKEL (reference sequence). The CDR3 is CASSRLAGGPYEQYF. CDR3 coding DNA: TGTGCCAGCAGCCGTTTAGCGGGGGGGCCGTACGAGCAGTACTTC.

This rearrangement joins TRBV6-1 to TRBJ2-7, with D unresolved. The CDR3 has 12 amino acids. Germline loops: CDR1 MNHNS, CDR2 SASEGT. The V end lost 0 bases, the J end lost 3 bases, and 3 bases lay between the germline ends. The CDR3 loop reads CASSEAIYEQYF. The CDR3 coding sequence is TGTGCCAGCAGTGAAGCCATCTACGAGCAGTACTTC.

The chain employs TRBV20-1 and TRBJ1-6; D uncertain. CDR3 length: 14 residues. CDR1 is DFQATT and CDR2 is SNEGSKA in the germline V gene (reference sequence). The germline V and J ends were trimmed by 3 bases and 7 bases, with 13 bases remaining between them. CDR3 protein: CSASIPGENSPLHF. In DNA, the CDR3 is TGCAGTGCTAGTATCCCGGGAGAAAATTCACCCCTCCACTTT.

In nucleotides, the CDR3 is TGTGCCACCTCCTCGGGCGGTTCACCCCTCCACTTT. This codes for CATSSGGSPLHF. The chain joins TRBV6-5 to TRBJ1-6; D uncertain. Germline V gene lookup returns CDR1 MNHEY and CDR2 SVGAGI. The CDR3 is 12 residues long. Trimming removed 10 bases from V and 9 bases from J, with 13 bases in between.

There are a few counts of this clone. The chain combines TRBV27 with TRBJ2-5, with TRBD1 identical over 9 bases. V was pared by 6 bases and J by 5 bases, with 10 bases of the junction left unmatched. CDR1 is MNHEY, CDR2 SMNVEV, per germline (reference sequence). This CDR3 region has 15 residues. CDR3 loop: CASSPRTGVFETQYF. CDR3 bases: TGTGCCAGCAGCCCTCGGACAGGGGTGTTTGAGACCCAGTACTTC.

The chain uses TRBV20-1 and TRBJ2-1; 7 bases agree with TRBD2. Germline V gene lookup returns CDR1 DFQATT and CDR2 SNEGSKA (reference sequence). The ends lost 3 bases at V and 5 bases at J; junction bases unmatched: 7. The CDR3 sequence is 14 residues long. CDR3 DNA: TGCAGTGCTAGTGAACCTAGCGGAAACAATGAGCAGTTCTTC. This encodes CSASEPSGNNEQFF.

The gene calls are TRBV4-2 and TRBJ2-1; D might be TRBD1 or TRBD2, each matching 5 bases. Trimming shortened V by 3 bases and J by 4 bases, and 13 bases separated the two germline ends. Per germline, CDR1 LGHNA and CDR2 YNFKEQ. The CDR3 runs to 15 residues. The CDR3 nucleotides read TGTGCCAGCAGCCAGCCCGGGGCCGTATACAATGAGCAGTTCTTC. It specifies CASSQPGAVYNEQFF.

The rearrangement uses TRBV6-2 or TRBV6-3 and TRBJ2-7, with D unresolved. V was shortened by 0 bases and J by 2 bases, with 5 bases between the two germline ends. The CDR3 runs to 13 residues. CDR1 MNHEY and CDR2 SVGEGT come from the germline V gene. This CDR3 is CASSYSLTYEQYF. DNA for the CDR3: TGTGCCAGCAGTTACTCTCTCACCTACGAGCAGTACTTC.

The V and J genes are TRBV29-1 and TRBJ1-1; 7 bases match TRBD1. Germline-derived CDR1 and CDR2 are SQVTM and ANQGSEA. V shed 5 bases and J 4 bases; nucleotides not matched to a gene: 1. CDR3 length equals 11 residues. As DNA, the CDR3 is TGCAGCGTTCGACAGGGCACTGAAGCTTTCTTT. This encodes CSVRQGTEAFF.

This chain connects TRBV2 to TRBJ2-1; D is ambiguous. CDR3 size: 11 residues. The V end was cut by 6 bases, the J end by 10 bases, with 10 bases between. CDR1 SNHLY and CDR2 FYNNEI come from the germline V gene. CDR3 sequence (DNA): TGTGCCAGCAGCCTAAAGGGCGAGCAGTTCTTC. It codes for CASSLKGEQFF.

The table lists this clone with a count of one. The J gene is TRBJ1-2, the V gene TRBV24-1; 9 nucleotides align to TRBD1. The CDR3 totals 14 residues. The germline CDR1 and CDR2 sequences are KGHDR and SFDVKD. V was pared by 4 bases and J by 4 bases, with 3 bases of the junction left unmatched. DNA for the CDR3: TGTGCCACCAGTGAGCAGACAGGGGGCTATGGCTACACCTTC. It translates to CATSEQTGGYGYTF.

The chain couples TRBV4-3 to TRBJ2-1; no clear D gene. The CDR3 contains 17 residues. Germline-derived CDR1 and CDR2 are LGHNA and YSLEER. The ends were cut back, 4 bases at V and 5 bases at J, with 21 bases in the middle. The CDR3 protein is CASSPSSAEKFNNEQFF. Written as DNA, the CDR3 is TGCGCCAGCAGCCCAAGTTCCGCGGAGAAATTTAACAATGAGCAGTTCTTC.

This chain links TRBV19 with TRBJ1-5, with 9 bases lining up with TRBD1. CDR3 length: 16 amino acids. V was pared by 5 bases and J by 5 bases, with 10 bases of the junction left unmatched. The germline CDR1 and CDR2 sequences are LNHDA and SQIVND (reference sequence). CDR3 nucleotide sequence: TGTGCCAGTAGTGAAAGACAGGGGGAAGCTGATCAGCCCCAGCATTTT. Translated, it gives CASSERQGEADQPQHF. The entire variable domain, with the rest obtained from reference TRBV19 and TRBJ1-5, is as follows: DGGITQSPKYLFRKEGQNVTLSCEQNLNHDAMYWYRQDPGQGLRLIYYSQIVNDFQKGDIAEGYSVSREKKESFPLTVTSAQKNPTAFYLCASSERQGEADQPQHFGDGTRLSIL.

This chain joins TRBV4-2 and TRBJ2-3; perhaps TRBD2 as D (6 bases). CDR3 length: 14 amino acids. V was trimmed by 2 bases and J by 5 bases, leaving 11 bases between them. Germline lookup yields CDR1 LGHNA and CDR2 YNFKEQ. CDR3 protein: CASSQRLGGDTQYF. The DNA of the CDR3 is TGTGCCAGCAGCCAACGACTAGGAGGAGATACGCAGTATTTT.

This chain uses TRBV11-3 with TRBJ2-3, with a tentative D call TRBD1 (6 bases). The germline CDR1 and CDR2 sequences are SGHNT and YENEEA. V was cut by 4 bases and J by 1 base, with 12 bases left in between. The CDR3 spans 15 residues. CDR3 protein: CASSSGQIGTDTQYF. As DNA, the CDR3 is TGTGCCAGCAGCTCCGGACAGATCGGCACAGATACGCAGTATTTT.

The chain uses TRBV19 and TRBJ1-5; TRBD1 matches 9 bases. Looked up from germline, CDR1 is LNHDA and CDR2 is SQIVND (reference sequence). The CDR3 sequence is 20 residues long. Losses at the gene ends were 0 bases for V and 0 bases for J; bases not matched to a gene: 12. Here the CDR3 DNA reads TGTGCCAGTAGTATAGACCAGGGACAGGGAAACCCCTATAGCAATCAGCCCCAGCATTTT. Protein product: CASSIDQGQGNPYSNQPQHF.

This clone was observed a few times. The chain links TRBV6-6 to TRBJ2-1; a possible D gene is TRBD1 (5 bases). V dropped 4 bases and J dropped 7 bases, with 11 bases sitting between them. This CDR3 contains 13 residues. Germline V gene lookup returns CDR1 MNHNY and CDR2 SVGAGI (reference sequence). The CDR3 here is CASSSQGVNEQFF. As DNA, the CDR3 is TGTGCCAGCAGTTCACAAGGGGTAAATGAGCAGTTCTTC.

This chain links TRBV6-5 with TRBJ2-6, with D uncertain. V lost 7 bases and J lost 1, with 8 bases in between. Germline assignment: CDR1 MNHEY and CDR2 SVGAGI. This CDR3 comprises 14 residues. For the CDR3, the DNA is TGTGCCAGCACCCGGTCTTCTGGGGCCAACGTCCTGACTTTC. Its protein product is CASTRSSGANVLTF.

The rearrangement joins TRBV5-1 to TRBJ2-1, with 7 bases that match TRBD1. Trimming removed 4 bases from V and 7 bases from J; junction bases left unmatched: 8. The CDR3 extends over 14 amino acids. CDR1 and CDR2 from the germline V gene are SGHRS and YFSETQ. CDR3 nucleotides: TGCGCCAGCAGCGAGGTATTACAGGGGAATGAGCAGTTCTTC. Translating it yields CASSEVLQGNEQFF.

Comment on this clone: An end of the junction differs from the germline gene, which may be a read error. The rearrangement joins TRBV3-1 (or the pseudogene TRBV3-2) to TRBJ1-1; no clear D gene. This CDR3 contains 13 residues. Germline-derived CDR1 and CDR2 are LGHDT and YNNKEL (reference sequence). The CDR3: CASNQVQNTEAFF. In DNA form, the CDR3 reads TGTGCCAGCAACCAAGTTCAGAACACTGAAGCTTTCTTT.

This clone was detected ten times or more. This sample also contains other DNA sequences that code for the same CDR3. The chain carries TRBV2 and TRBJ2-3; 13 bases line up with TRBD2. The CDR3 is 15 residues long. With 6 bases clipped from V and 2 bases from J, the junction kept 2 bases outside the gene matches. In germline, CDR1 is SNHLY, CDR2 FYNNEI. CDR3 in DNA: TGTGCCAGCAGCGGGACTAGCGGGGACACAGATACGCAGTATTTT. The encoded protein is CASSGTSGDTDTQYF. Based on the CDR3 plus reference TRBV2 and TRBJ2-3, the full variable domain is EPEVTQTPSHQVTQMGQEVILRCVPISNHLYFYWYRQILGQKVEFLVSFYNNEISEKSEIFDDQFSVERPDGSNFTLKIRSTKLEDSAMYFCASSGTSGDTDTQYFGPGTRLTVL.

This rearrangement joins TRBV18 to TRBJ2-1; 7 bases are shared with TRBD1. The length of the CDR3 is 14 residues. Per the germline V gene, CDR1 is KGHSH and CDR2 is LQKENI. V lost 4 bases to trimming and J lost 7 bases; unmatched junction nucleotides: 7. The CDR3 nucleotides are TGTGCCAGCTCACTCAAGGGACAGAGGAATGAGCAGTTCTTC. Translating it yields CASSLKGQRNEQFF.